The TCR beta chain described here comes from a study of shared clonotypes between healthy human individuals. Study results and limitations: The researchers took only blood, and tissue repertoires probably look different.

As concerns this clone: Its antigen is unidentified.

V dropped 3 bases and J dropped 0; count of bases not matched to a gene: 8. This CDR3 has 17 amino acids. Germline CDR1 and CDR2: SEHNR and FQNEAQ (reference sequence). The protocol was immunoSEQ multiplex PCR, while the TCRdb copy is restricted to in-frame clones and leaves out a portion. The sample lists fewer than 1.6 million clones; approximately 98.5% were seen once. This TCR was recovered from a man aged 30 to 39 in good health. This chain connects TRBV7-9 to TRBJ2-1, with 7 bases fitting TRBD2. The specimen was naive CD4+ T cells sorted from blood. Subset of the sample: CD45RA+ positively selected. As DNA, the CDR3 is TGTGCCAGCAGCTTCGGGGGGACTCTCAGCTCCTACAATGAGCAGTTCTTC. Protein: CASSFGGTLSSYNEQFF. Supplemented by reference TRBV7-9 and TRBJ2-1, the full variable domain reads DTGVSQNPRHKITKRGQNVTFRCDPISEHNRLYWYRQTLGQGPEFLTYFQNEAQLEKSRLLSDRFSAERPKGSFSTLEIQRTEQGDSAMYLCASSFGGTLSSYNEQFFGPGTRLTVL.